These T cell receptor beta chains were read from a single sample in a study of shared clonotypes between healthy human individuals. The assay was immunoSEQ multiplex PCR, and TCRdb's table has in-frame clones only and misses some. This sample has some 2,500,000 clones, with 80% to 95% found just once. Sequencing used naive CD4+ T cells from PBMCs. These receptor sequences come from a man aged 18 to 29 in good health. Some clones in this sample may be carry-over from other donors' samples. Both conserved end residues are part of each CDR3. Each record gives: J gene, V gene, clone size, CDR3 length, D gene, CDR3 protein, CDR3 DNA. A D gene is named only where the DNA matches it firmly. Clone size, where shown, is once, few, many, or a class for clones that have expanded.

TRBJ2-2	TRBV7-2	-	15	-	CASSSVLAHTGELFF	TGTGCCAGCAGCTCCGTCCTAGCGCACACCGGGGAGCTGTTTTTT
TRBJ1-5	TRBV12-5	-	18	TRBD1	CASGLVRGQDVPQQPQHF	TGTGCTAGTGGTTTGGTACGGGGACAGGACGTTCCCCAGCAGCCCCAGCATTTT
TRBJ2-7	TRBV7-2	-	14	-	CASSVSSSSYEQYF	TGTGCCAGCAGCGTTTCCAGTAGCTCCTACGAGCAGTACTTC
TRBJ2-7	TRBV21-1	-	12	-	CASSPAGGEQYF	TGTGCCAGCAGCCCCGCGGGGGGCGAGCAGTACTTC
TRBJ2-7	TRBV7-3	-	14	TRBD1	CASSPGQGYYEQYF	TGTGCCAGCAGCCCGGGACAGGGATACTACGAGCAGTACTTC
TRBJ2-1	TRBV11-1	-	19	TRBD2	CASSLDGTSGRGTYNEQFF	TGTGCCAGCAGCTTAGACGGGACTAGCGGGAGGGGAACTTACAATGAGCAGTTCTTC
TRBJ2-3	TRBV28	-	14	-	CASSLGWGTDTQYF	TGTGCCAGCAGTTTGGGATGGGGAACAGATACGCAGTATTTT
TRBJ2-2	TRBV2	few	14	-	CASRLGPNTGELFF	TGTGCCAGCAGGTTAGGACCCAACACCGGGGAGCTGTTTTTT
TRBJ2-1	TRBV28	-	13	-	CASTYTRWGEQFF	TGTGCCAGCACCTACACCAGGTGGGGCGAGCAGTTCTTC
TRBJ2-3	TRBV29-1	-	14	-	CSVAQGYSTDTQYF	TGCAGCGTCGCCCAGGGATATAGCACAGATACGCAGTATTTT
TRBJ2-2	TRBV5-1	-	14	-	CASSPSPNTGELFF	TGCGCCAGCAGCCCTTCACCGAACACCGGGGAGCTGTTTTTT
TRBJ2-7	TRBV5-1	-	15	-	CASSPRAGSNYEQYF	TGCGCCAGCAGCCCAAGGGCAGGCTCAAACTACGAGCAGTACTTC
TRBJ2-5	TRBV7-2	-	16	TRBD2	CASSPRTSGTGETQYF	TGTGCCAGCAGCCCCCGGACTAGCGGGACCGGAGAGACCCAGTACTTC
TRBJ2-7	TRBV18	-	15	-	CASSPPGVGAYEQYF	TGTGCCAGCTCACCACCGGGGGTAGGGGCCTACGAGCAGTACTTC
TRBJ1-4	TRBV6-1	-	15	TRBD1	CASSRPGQGFEKLFF	TGTGCCAGCAGCAGGCCGGGACAGGGCTTTGAAAAACTGTTTTTT
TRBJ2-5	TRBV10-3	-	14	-	CAISESRTPETQYF	TGTGCCATCAGTGAGTCGAGAACGCCGGAGACCCAGTACTTC
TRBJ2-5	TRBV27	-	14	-	CASSSTGTRETQYF	TGTGCCAGCAGTTCGACCGGGACACGAGAGACCCAGTACTTC
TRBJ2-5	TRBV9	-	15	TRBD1	CASSADRARGETQYF	TGTGCCAGCAGCGCCGACAGGGCTCGGGGAGAGACCCAGTACTTC
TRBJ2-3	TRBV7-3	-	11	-	CASSEGDTQYF	TGTGCCAGCAGCGAGGGGGATACGCAGTATTTT
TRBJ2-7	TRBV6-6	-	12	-	CASRSNSYEQYF	TGTGCCAGCAGGAGCAACTCCTACGAGCAGTACTTC
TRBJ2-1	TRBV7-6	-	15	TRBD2	CASSWGTSGYNEQFF	TGTGCCAGCAGCTGGGGGACTAGCGGATACAATGAGCAGTTCTTC
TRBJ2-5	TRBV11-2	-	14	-	CASTPPGAGETQYF	TGTGCCAGCACCCCACCCGGGGCGGGAGAGACCCAGTACTTC
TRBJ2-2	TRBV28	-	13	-	CASSLTDPRELFF	TGTGCCAGCAGTTTGACAGACCCCCGGGAGCTGTTTTTT
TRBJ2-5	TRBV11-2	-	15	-	CASSDRPGILETQYF	TGTGCCAGCAGCGACAGACCGGGGATATTGGAGACCCAGTACTTC
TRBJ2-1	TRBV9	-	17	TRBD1	CASSPPGGQGVVNEQFF	TGTGCCAGCAGCCCCCCCGGTGGGCAGGGGGTCGTCAATGAGCAGTTCTTC
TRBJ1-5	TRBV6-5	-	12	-	CASSGANQPQHF	TGTGCCAGCAGTGGAGCTAATCAGCCCCAGCATTTT
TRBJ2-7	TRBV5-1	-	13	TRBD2	CASSLAGGLEQYF	TGCGCCAGCAGCTTGGCGGGGGGGCTTGAGCAGTACTTC
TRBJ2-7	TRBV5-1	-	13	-	CASSSGAPYEQYF	TGCGCCAGCAGCTCGGGTGCCCCCTACGAGCAGTACTTC
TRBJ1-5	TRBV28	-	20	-	CASSLPKHASAFHSNQPQHF	TGTGCCAGCAGTTTACCCAAACACGCGAGTGCCTTTCATAGCAATCAGCCCCAGCATTTT
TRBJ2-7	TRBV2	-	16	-	CASTPPRGRSSYEQYF	TGTGCCAGCACCCCGCCGCGGGGGCGTAGCTCCTACGAGCAGTACTTC
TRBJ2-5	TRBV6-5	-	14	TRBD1	CASRRKTGGETQYF	TGTGCCAGCAGGCGCAAGACAGGGGGAGAGACCCAGTACTTC
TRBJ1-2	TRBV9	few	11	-	CASSTNYGYTF	TGTGCCAGCAGCACAAACTATGGCTACACCTTC
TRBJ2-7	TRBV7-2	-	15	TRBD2	CASSPQTSGSQKLYF	TGTGCCAGCAGCCCCCAGACTAGCGGGAGCCAAAAACTTTACTTC
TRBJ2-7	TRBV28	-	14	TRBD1	CASGDRGYSYEQYF	TGTGCCAGCGGTGACAGGGGGTACTCCTACGAGCAGTACTTC
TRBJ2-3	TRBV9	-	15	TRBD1	CASSARQGLTDTQYF	TGTGCCAGCAGCGCCCGACAGGGGTTGACAGATACGCAGTATTTT
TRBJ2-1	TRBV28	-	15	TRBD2	CASSSPSGSRNEQFF	TGTGCCAGCAGTTCACCTAGCGGGAGTCGGAATGAGCAGTTCTTC
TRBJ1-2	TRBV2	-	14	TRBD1	CASRLQGQVYGYTF	TGTGCCAGCAGACTACAGGGGCAAGTTTATGGCTACACCTTC
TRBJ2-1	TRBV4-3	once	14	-	CASSQVNQGNEQFF	TGCGCCAGCAGCCAAGTAAATCAGGGGAATGAGCAGTTCTTC
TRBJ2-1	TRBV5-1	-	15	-	CASGLIAGDYNEQFF	TGCGCCAGCGGCCTAATCGCCGGGGACTACAATGAGCAGTTCTTC
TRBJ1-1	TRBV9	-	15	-	CASSSGAAGNTEAFF	TGTGCCAGCAGCTCGGGGGCTGCGGGGAACACTGAAGCTTTCTTT
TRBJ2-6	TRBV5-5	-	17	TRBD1	CASTWTGWDSGANVLTF	TGTGCCAGCACCTGGACAGGGTGGGACTCTGGGGCCAACGTCCTGACTTTC
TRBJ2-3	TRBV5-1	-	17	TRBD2	CASSLPGTSGNTDTQYF	TGCGCCAGCAGCTTACCCGGGACTAGCGGGAACACAGATACGCAGTATTTT
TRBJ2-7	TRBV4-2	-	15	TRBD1	CASSRPGQGANEQYF	TGTGCCAGCAGCCGACCGGGACAGGGGGCCAACGAGCAGTACTTC
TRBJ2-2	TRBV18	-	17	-	CASSPLTIVSHTGELFF	TGTGCCAGCTCACCACTGACAATCGTGAGCCACACCGGGGAGCTGTTTTTT
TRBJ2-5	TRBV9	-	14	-	CASSRDSGMETQYF	TGTGCCAGCAGCAGGGACAGCGGGATGGAGACCCAGTACTTC
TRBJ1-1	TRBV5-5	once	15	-	CASSETPHGNTEAFF	TGTGCCAGCAGCGAAACCCCCCATGGGAACACTGAAGCTTTCTTT
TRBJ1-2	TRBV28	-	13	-	CASSFPQRGGYTF	TGTGCCAGCAGTTTCCCCCAAAGGGGTGGCTACACCTTC
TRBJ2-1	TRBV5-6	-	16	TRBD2	CASSLGGLAGYNEQFF	TGTGCCAGCAGCTTGGGTGGACTAGCGGGTTACAATGAGCAGTTCTTC
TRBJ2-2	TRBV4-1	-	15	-	CASSGRGTNTGELFF	TGCGCCAGCTCGGGGAGGGGGACGAACACCGGGGAGCTGTTTTTT
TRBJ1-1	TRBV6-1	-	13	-	CATPRGKNTEAFF	TGTGCCACCCCCAGGGGCAAGAACACTGAAGCTTTCTTT
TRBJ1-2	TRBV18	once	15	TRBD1	CASSPESTGGYGYTF	TGTGCCAGCTCACCTGAATCGACAGGGGGCTATGGCTACACCTTC
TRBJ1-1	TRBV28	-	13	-	CASSLEVETEAFF	TGTGCCAGCAGTTTGGAAGTGGAAACTGAAGCTTTCTTT
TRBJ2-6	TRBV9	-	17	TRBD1	CASSPGTGISGANVLTF	TGTGCCAGCAGCCCAGGGACAGGAATCTCTGGGGCCAACGTCCTGACTTTC
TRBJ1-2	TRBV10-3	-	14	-	CAISPDITNYGYTF	TGTGCCATCAGCCCAGACATCACTAACTATGGCTACACCTTC
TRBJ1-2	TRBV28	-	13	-	CASSPLRNYGYTF	TGTGCCAGCAGCCCCCTTAGGAACTATGGCTACACCTTC